The 15 T cell receptor beta chains below were found in one sample sequenced in a study of cytomegalovirus exposure and HLA in healthy donors. PCR used 60 Vbeta primers and 13 Jbeta primers. Sequencing was performed with immunoSEQ multiplex PCR; in TCRdb, only in-frame clones are kept and a portion is missing. The sample consists of fewer than 250,000 clones, roughly four fifths of them appearing once. The material sequenced was PBMCs. The receptor set was obtained from a woman aged 25-40 years in good health and CMV-seropositive.

The chain is built from TRBV2 and TRBJ2-7; TRBD2 matches at 7 bases. The V gene end was trimmed by 4 bases and the J gene end by 3 bases; junction bases not matched to a gene: 9. The length of the CDR3 is 15 residues. Germline CDR1 SNHLY, CDR2 FYNNEI. The DNA for the CDR3 is TGTGCCAGCAGTGTGACTTACGGACTAGACTACGAGCAGTACTTC. Its protein product is CASSVTYGLDYEQYF.

In the case of this clone: Distinct nucleotide sequences in the sample also encode this CDR3. This sequence joins TRBV5-1 and TRBJ2-7; 7 positions agree with TRBD1. V shed 4 bases and J 2 bases; nucleotides not matched to a gene: 6. The length of the CDR3 is 14 residues. In germline, CDR1 is SGHRS, CDR2 YFSETQ. In nucleotides, the CDR3 is TGCGCCAGCAGCAGGAGAGACAGGGCCTACGAGCAGTACTTC. The encoded protein is CASSRRDRAYEQYF.

The J gene is TRBJ1-2, the V gene TRBV18, with D tentatively TRBD1 (6 bases). Germline V gene lookup returns CDR1 KGHSH and CDR2 LQKENI. V was cut by 3 bases and J by 6 bases, with 11 bases left in between. The CDR3 contains 13 residues. The DNA for the CDR3 is TGTGCCAGCTCACCTAAGCAGGGGAATGGCTACACCTTC. Protein: CASSPKQGNGYTF.

The V gene is TRBV6-1, the J gene TRBJ2-2, with D perhaps TRBD1 (6 bases). The CDR3 length is 14 residues. The V and J ends lost 6 bases and 4 bases respectively, with 12 bases between them. Germline CDR1 MNHNS, CDR2 SASEGT. The CDR3 loop reads CASSYPGVTGELFF. For the CDR3, the DNA is TGTGCCAGCAGCTATCCAGGGGTCACCGGGGAGCTGTTTTTT.

This clone was picked up a small number of times. The genes are TRBV28 and TRBJ1-2; possibly TRBD1 for D (6 bases). The CDR3 is made up of 12 amino acids. Trimming stripped 6 bases from V and 7 bases from J, with 12 bases between. Germline-derived CDR1 and CDR2 are MDHEN and SYDVKM. CDR3 loop: CASRSTGFGYTF. As DNA, the CDR3 is TGTGCCAGCAGATCGACAGGATTTGGCTACACCTTC.

The chain recombines TRBV6-1 with TRBJ1-2; TRBD1 is a possible D gene (5 bases). The CDR3 loop spans 15 amino acids. Germline V gene sequence: CDR1 MNHNS, CDR2 SASEGT. The V gene lost 6 bases and the J gene lost 6 bases, with 20 bases spanning the gap. Here the CDR3 reads CASSSNAAGGDGYTF. For the CDR3, the DNA is TGTGCCAGCAGCTCCAACGCGGCAGGAGGGGATGGCTACACCTTC.

V is TRBV29-1 and J is TRBJ2-5; D gene unclear. The tail of the sequence fits TRBJ2-7 better, so the J call may be wrong. Germline loops: CDR1 SQVTM, CDR2 ANQGSEA. CDR3 length: 12 residues. The DNA of the CDR3 is TGCAGCGTTTCAGACGGGTCCTACGAGCAGTACTTC. Its protein product is CSVSDGSYEQYF.

The chain employs TRBV5-1 and TRBJ2-7, with 9 bases identical to TRBD2. CDR1 is SGHRS, CDR2 YFSETQ, per germline. V was clipped by 0 bases and J by 6 bases; unmatched bases: 7. The CDR3 consists of 15 residues. Here the CDR3 DNA reads TGCGCCAGCAGCTTGGTAGCGGGGGTGACCTCCGAGCAGTACTTC. Translation gives CASSLVAGVTSEQYF.

V gene TRBV19 combines with J gene TRBJ1-5, with 9 bases that match TRBD1. This CDR3 has 17 amino acids. V was pared by 3 bases and J by 2 bases, with 8 bases of the junction left unmatched. The germline V gene has CDR1 LNHDA and CDR2 SQIVND (reference sequence). The chain's CDR3 is CASSIGPTGGGNQPQHF. Written as DNA, the CDR3 is TGTGCCAGTAGTATTGGGCCGACAGGGGGAGGCAATCAGCCCCAGCATTTT.

The genes are TRBV13 and TRBJ1-1; the match to TRBD1 covers 10 bases. CDR1 is PRHDT and CDR2 is FYEKMQ in the germline V gene (reference sequence). The CDR3 loop spans 17 amino acids. Trimming at V came to 3 bases and at J to 4 bases, leaving 11 bases not matched to a gene. CDR3 amino acids: CASSFGTGASSGTEAFF. The CDR3, as DNA: TGTGCCAGCAGCTTCGGGACAGGGGCGTCTTCGGGCACTGAAGCTTTCTTT.

This clone was found once. The gene calls are TRBV28 and TRBJ1-5; D unclear. There are 13 residues in the CDR3. In germline, CDR1 is MDHEN, CDR2 SYDVKM. Trimming cost V 4 bases and J 0 bases, with 4 bases left between them. The CDR3 nucleotides read TGTGCCAGCAGTTCCCTTAGCAATCAGCCCCAGCATTTT. It codes for CASSSLSNQPQHF.

The gene calls are TRBV19 and TRBJ2-7, with 8 bases identical to TRBD1. V shed 5 bases and J 6 bases; nucleotides not matched to a gene: 9. This CDR3 region has 14 residues. Germline V CDR1 and CDR2: LNHDA, SQIVND (reference sequence). CDR3 bases: TGTGCCAGTAGTTACTACAGGGGGTCATTCGAGCAGTACTTC. It encodes CASSYYRGSFEQYF.

The rearrangement joins TRBV28 to TRBJ1-4; 9 positions agree with TRBD1. The CDR3 has 17 residues. V lost 1 base, J lost 5 bases, and 8 bases stayed unmatched. Germline V lookup: CDR1 MDHEN, CDR2 SYDVKM. CDR3: CASSLLGTGYGNEKLFF. The CDR3 DNA sequence: TGTGCCAGCAGTTTATTGGGGACAGGGTATGGGAATGAAAAACTGTTTTTT.

This clone was seen more than once but under ten times. The chain couples TRBV5-4 to TRBJ2-2, with D perhaps matching TRBD1 (6 bases). V shed 4 bases and J shed 4 bases, with 11 bases lying between them. Germline V lookup: CDR1 SGHNT, CDR2 YYREEE (reference sequence). This CDR3 is built from 14 residues. In DNA form, the CDR3 reads TGTGCCAGCAGCCTGACAGGCCCCACCGGGGAGCTGTTTTTT. It encodes CASSLTGPTGELFF.

CDR3 nucleotide sequence: TGTGCCAGTAGTGTGGACAAGGGCTCGACCGAGCAGTACTTC. This encodes CASSVDKGSTEQYF. V usage is TRBV19 and J usage is TRBJ2-7, with D perhaps matching TRBD1 (5 bases). The CDR3 covers 14 residues. Trimming shortened V by 5 bases and J by 6 bases, and 17 bases separated the two germline ends. Germline assignment: CDR1 LNHDA and CDR2 SQIVND (reference sequence).